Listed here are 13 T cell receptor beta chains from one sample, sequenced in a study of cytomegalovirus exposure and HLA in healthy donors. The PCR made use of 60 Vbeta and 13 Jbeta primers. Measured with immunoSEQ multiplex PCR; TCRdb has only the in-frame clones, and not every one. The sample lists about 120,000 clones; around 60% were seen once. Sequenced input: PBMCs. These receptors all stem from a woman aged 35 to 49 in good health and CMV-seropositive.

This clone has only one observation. The CDR3 loop is CASRGQPEETQYF. The CDR3 nucleotides read TGCGCCAGCAGGGGACAGCCGGAAGAGACCCAGTACTTC. The chain has TRBV10-2 and TRBJ2-5; 7 bases map to TRBD1. Germline loops: CDR1 WSHSY, CDR2 SAAADI. The CDR3 covers 13 residues. Trimming removed 6 bases from V and 3 bases from J; junction bases left unmatched: 4.

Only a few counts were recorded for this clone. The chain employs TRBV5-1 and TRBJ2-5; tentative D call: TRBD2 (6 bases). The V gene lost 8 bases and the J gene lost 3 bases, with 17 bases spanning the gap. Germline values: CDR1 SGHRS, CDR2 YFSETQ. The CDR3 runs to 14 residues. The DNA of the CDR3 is TGCGCCAGTAAACCAACTAGCTCTGAAGAGACCCAGTACTTC. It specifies CASKPTSSEETQYF.

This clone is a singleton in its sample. CDR3 sequence reads: CASSRTSGSADTQYF. DNA for the CDR3: TGTGCCAGCAGTCGGACTAGCGGGAGCGCAGATACGCAGTATTTT. The chain uses TRBV6-1 and TRBJ2-3; 13 bases align to TRBD2. Germline lookup yields CDR1 MNHNS and CDR2 SASEGT. The CDR3 is 15 residues long. V was pared by 5 bases and J by 4 bases, with 3 bases of the junction left unmatched.

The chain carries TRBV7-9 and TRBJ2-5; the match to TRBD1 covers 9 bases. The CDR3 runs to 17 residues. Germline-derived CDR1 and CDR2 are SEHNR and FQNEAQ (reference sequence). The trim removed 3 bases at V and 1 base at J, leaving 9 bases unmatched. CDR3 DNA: TGTGCCAGCAGCTTTATTCTAGGGACAGGGACCCAAGAGACCCAGTACTTC. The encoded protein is CASSFILGTGTQETQYF. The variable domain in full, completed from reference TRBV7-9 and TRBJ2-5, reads DTGVSQNPRHKITKRGQNVTFRCDPISEHNRLYWYRQTLGQGPEFLTYFQNEAQLEKSRLLSDRFSAERPKGSFSTLEIQRTEQGDSAMYLCASSFILGTGTQETQYFGPGTRLLVL.

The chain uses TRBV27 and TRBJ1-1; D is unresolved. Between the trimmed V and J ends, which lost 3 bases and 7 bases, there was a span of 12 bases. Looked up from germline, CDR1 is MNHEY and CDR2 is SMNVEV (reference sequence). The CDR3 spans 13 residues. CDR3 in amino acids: CASSLVAQSEAFF. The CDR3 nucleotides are TGTGCCAGCAGTTTGGTGGCACAGAGTGAAGCTTTCTTT.

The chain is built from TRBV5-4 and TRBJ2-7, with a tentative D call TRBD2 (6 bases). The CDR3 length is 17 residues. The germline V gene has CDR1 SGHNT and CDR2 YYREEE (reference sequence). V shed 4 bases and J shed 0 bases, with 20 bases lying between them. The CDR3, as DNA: TGTGCCAGCAGCCAAGATAGGTTCGGGACTTCCTCCTACGAGCAGTACTTC. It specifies CASSQDRFGTSSYEQYF.

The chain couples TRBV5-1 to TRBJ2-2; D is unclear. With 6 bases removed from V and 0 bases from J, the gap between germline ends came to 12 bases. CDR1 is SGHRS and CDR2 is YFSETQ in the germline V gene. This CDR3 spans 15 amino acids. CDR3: CASTLQSSNTGELFF. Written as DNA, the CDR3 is TGCGCCAGCACGCTACAGAGTTCGAACACCGGGGAGCTGTTTTTT.

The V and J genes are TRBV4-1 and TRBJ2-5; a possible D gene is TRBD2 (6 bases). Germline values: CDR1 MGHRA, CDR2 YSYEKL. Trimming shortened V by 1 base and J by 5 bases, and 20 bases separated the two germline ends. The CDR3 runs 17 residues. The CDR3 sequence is CASSQAGTLLRSETQYF. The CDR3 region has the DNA TGCGCCAGCAGCCAAGCCGGGACTCTACTTCGATCGGAGACCCAGTACTTC.

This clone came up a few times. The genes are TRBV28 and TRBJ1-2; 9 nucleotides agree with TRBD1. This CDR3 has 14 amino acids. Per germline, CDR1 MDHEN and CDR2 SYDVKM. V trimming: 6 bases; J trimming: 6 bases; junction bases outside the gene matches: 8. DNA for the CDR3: TGTGCCAGCAGAGGATGGACAGGGGAGGATGGCTACACCTTC. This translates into CASRGWTGEDGYTF.

The CDR3 DNA follows: TGTGCCAGCAGCCAAGCCGGGACAGGGGGCTACGAGCAGTACTTC. Its translation is CASSQAGTGGYEQYF. The chain combines TRBV7-2 with TRBJ2-7; 11 bases agree with TRBD1. V was pared by 5 bases and J by 3 bases, with 6 bases of the junction left unmatched. Germline V CDR1 and CDR2: SGHTA, FQGNSA. The CDR3 extends over 15 amino acids.

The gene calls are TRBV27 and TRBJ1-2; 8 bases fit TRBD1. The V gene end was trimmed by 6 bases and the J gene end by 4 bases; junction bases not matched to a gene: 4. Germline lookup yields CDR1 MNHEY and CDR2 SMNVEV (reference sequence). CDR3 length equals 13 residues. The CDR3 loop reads CASRYGTGYGYTF. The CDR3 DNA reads TGTGCCAGCAGATATGGGACAGGCTATGGCTACACCTTC.

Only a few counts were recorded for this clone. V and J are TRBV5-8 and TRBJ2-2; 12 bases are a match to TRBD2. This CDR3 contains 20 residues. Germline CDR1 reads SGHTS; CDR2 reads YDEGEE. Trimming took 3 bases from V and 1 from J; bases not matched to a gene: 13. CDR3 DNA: TGTGCCAGCAGCTGGGACCTAGCGGGAGGGAACCGGTGGAACACCGGGGAGCTGTTTTTT. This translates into CASSWDLAGGNRWNTGELFF. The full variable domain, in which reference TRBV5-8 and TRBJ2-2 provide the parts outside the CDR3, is EAGVTQSPTHLIKTRGQQATLRCSPISGHTSVYWYQQALGLGLQFLLWYDEGEERNRGNFPPRFSGRQFPNYSSELNVNALELEDSALYLCASSWDLAGGNRWNTGELFFGEGSRLTVL.

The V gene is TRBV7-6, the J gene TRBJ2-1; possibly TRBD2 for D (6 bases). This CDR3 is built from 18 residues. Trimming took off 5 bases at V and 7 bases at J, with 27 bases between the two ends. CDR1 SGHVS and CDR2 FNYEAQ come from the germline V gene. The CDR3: CASSPISPRRGSVNEQFF. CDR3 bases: TGTGCCAGCAGCCCTATCAGCCCAAGACGGGGGAGTGTGAATGAGCAGTTCTTC. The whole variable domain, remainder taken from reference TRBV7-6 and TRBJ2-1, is GAGVSQSPRYKVTKRGQDVALRCDPISGHVSLYWYRQALGQGPEFLTYFNYEAQQDKSGLPNDRFSAERPEGSISTLTIQRTEQRDSAMYRCASSPISPRRGSVNEQFFGPGTRLTVL.